The next 21 T cell receptor beta chains were all read from a single sample in a study of metastatic and nonmetastatic thyroid tumors. TCRdb reanalyzed the PCR reads via MiXCR. This table holds some 90,000 clones, less than 10% found once. Patients were all untreated before their thyroid surgery. Sequenced material: blood. Receptors originate from a female donor with papillary thyroid cancer or a benign thyroid nodule (not recorded which). Some clones in this sample may be carry-over from other donors' samples.

Note on this clone: This may come from a read error, since a much larger clone is one base off. The V gene is TRBV5-1, the J gene TRBJ2-5; D uncertain. Germline V gene lookup returns CDR1 SGHRS and CDR2 YFSETQ. Deletions cut 4 bases from V and 8 bases from J, with 18 bases between. This CDR3 has 14 amino acids. The CDR3 nucleotides read TGCGCCAGCAGCCCAGGTCCGGACGGAGATACCCAGTACTTC. Protein sequence: CASSPGPDGDTQYF.

At least ten counts were recorded for this clone. The genes are TRBV2 and TRBJ2-5; D is possibly TRBD1 (6 bases). V was trimmed by 4 bases and J by 5 bases, leaving 11 bases between them. The CDR3 sequence is 13 residues long. CDR1 is SNHLY, CDR2 FYNNEI, per germline. CDR3 DNA: TGTGCCAGCAGTGGTGGGGGCGCGGAGACCCAGTACTTC. Its translation: CASSGGGAETQYF.

There are many counts of this clone. The chain joins TRBV9 to TRBJ1-6; 10 nucleotides line up with TRBD1. This CDR3 is 15 amino acids long. Germline loops: CDR1 SGDLS, CDR2 YYNGEE. With 2 bases clipped from V and 9 bases from J, the junction kept 5 bases outside the gene matches. The CDR3 DNA sequence: TGTGCCAGCAGCGTTTTCGGACAGGGGGTTTCACCCCTCCACTTT. Amino acid sequence: CASSVFGQGVSPLHF.

This clone was observed at least ten times. The chain joins TRBV5-1 to TRBJ1-6; no clear D. Germline loops: CDR1 SGHRS, CDR2 YFSETQ. This CDR3 contains 14 residues. V lost 0 bases and J 14 bases, leaving 15 bases between the germline ends. The CDR3 bases are TGCGCCAGCAGCTTGGAACTAAATTCAGAGACCCTCCACTTT. Its protein product is CASSLELNSETLHF.

The table lists this clone with a few counts. Other DNA sequences within the sample encode an identical CDR3. V is TRBV27 and J is TRBJ2-7; unclear D gene. V lost 2 bases to trimming and J lost 0 bases, with 5 bases between them. This CDR3 region has 13 residues. The germline V gene encodes CDR1 MNHEY and CDR2 SMNVEV (reference sequence). This CDR3 is CASSLGRSYEQYF. DNA of the CDR3: TGTGCCAGCAGTTTAGGGCGCTCCTACGAGCAGTACTTC.

This clone was seen at least ten times. CDR3 sequence reads: CAWSAATGFNQPQHF. For the CDR3, the DNA is TGTGCCTGGAGTGCTGCGACAGGGTTCAATCAGCCCCAGCATTTT. The genes are TRBV30 and TRBJ1-5; TRBD1 agrees at 7 bases. This CDR3 contains 15 residues. The trim removed 1 base at V and 3 bases at J, leaving 6 bases unmatched. Germline lookup yields CDR1 GTSNPN and CDR2 SVGIG (reference sequence).

This clone was observed a few times. The J gene is TRBJ1-1, the V gene TRBV6-1; D unclear. Germline lookup yields CDR1 MNHNS and CDR2 SASEGT. V was trimmed by 6 bases and J by 8 bases, leaving 13 bases between them. This CDR3 is built from 12 residues. The CDR3 nucleotides read TGTGCCAGCAGCCTCCAAATGCAGGAAGCTTTCTTT. Protein product: CASSLQMQEAFF.

This clone was found many times. The rearrangement links TRBV29-1 to TRBJ2-3; 8 positions match TRBD2. With 4 bases clipped from V and 3 bases from J, the junction kept 3 bases outside the gene matches. The CDR3 is made up of 13 amino acids. The germline V gene has CDR1 SQVTM and CDR2 ANQGSEA. As DNA, the CDR3 is TGCAGCGTTGGGGCGGGGGGAACAGATACGCAGTATTTT. This translates into CSVGAGGTDTQYF.

In this sample, this clone turned up many times. The CDR3, as DNA: TGCAGTGTGGGTCGGAAGACCCAGCCCCAGCATTTT. Encoded protein: CSVGRKTQPQHF. This chain connects TRBV20-1 to TRBJ1-5; D is ambiguous. Deletions cut 7 bases from V and 7 bases from J, with 14 bases between. The length of the CDR3 is 12 residues. From germline, CDR1 is DFQATT and CDR2 SNEGSKA (reference sequence).

V is TRBV6-2 or TRBV6-3 and J is TRBJ1-2; D gene unclear. This CDR3 contains 15 residues. Trimming took off 4 bases at V and 5 bases at J, with 17 bases between the two ends. Germline V gene data show CDR1 as MNHEY and CDR2 as SVGEGT. The CDR3 loop reads CASSLVVGLGYGYTF. The CDR3 nucleotides are TGTGCCAGCAGTTTAGTAGTCGGACTGGGGTATGGCTACACCTTC.

Regarding this clone: The junction and the germline gene differ at one end; a read error may be behind it. Here the CDR3 reads CASSFSSNRPQHF. The CDR3 DNA is TGTGCCAGCAGTTTTTCTAGCAATCGGCCCCAGCATTTT. The rearrangement joins TRBV28 to TRBJ1-5; D is ambiguous. The CDR3 has 13 residues. CDR1 is MDHEN, CDR2 SYDVKM, per germline.

This clone was seen at least ten times. The CDR3 DNA reads as TGTGCCAGTAGCCTTGCGACTGGCTACGAGCAGTACTTC. This sequence encodes CASSLATGYEQYF. The chain uses TRBV19 and TRBJ2-7; the D is unclear. Germline CDR1 and CDR2: LNHDA and SQIVND (reference sequence). V lost 6 bases to trimming and J lost 3 bases, with 12 bases between them. The CDR3 is 13 residues long.

This clone was seen ten or more times. This chain links TRBV3-1 with TRBJ2-1; either TRBD1 or TRBD2 may fit D (5 bases each). V lost 1 base and J lost 4, with 14 bases in between. The germline gives CDR1 LGHDT, CDR2 YNNKEL (reference sequence). This CDR3 comprises 16 residues. DNA for the CDR3: TGTGCCAGCAGCCAAGTTGATTTGGGGGATTACAATGAGCAGTTCTTC. Its translation is CASSQVDLGDYNEQFF.

This clone has at least ten counts. This chain connects TRBV25-1 to TRBJ2-1, with D possibly matching TRBD1 (7 bases). The V and J ends lost 3 bases and 7 bases respectively, with 13 bases between them. Germline V gene lookup returns CDR1 MGHDK and CDR2 SYGVNS. The CDR3 is 14 residues long. This chain's CDR3 is CASSDRRGRNEQFF. CDR3 bases: TGTGCCAGCAGTGATCGGAGGGGGCGGAATGAGCAGTTCTTC.

There are many counts of this clone. The sample has other DNA sequences that encode this CDR3 too. The V and J genes are TRBV19 and TRBJ2-2; weak D call: TRBD1 (5 bases). The germline V gene encodes CDR1 LNHDA and CDR2 SQIVND (reference sequence). The length of the CDR3 is 14 residues. Between the trimmed V and J ends, which lost 6 bases and 4 bases, there was a span of 12 bases. CDR3 bases: TGTGCCAGTAGATCGACAGTTACCACCGGGGAGCTGTTTTTT. This translates into CASRSTVTTGELFF.

This clone was counted ten times or more. This sequence joins TRBV6-4 and TRBJ2-7, with 11 positions matching TRBD1. Germline CDR1 is MRHNA and CDR2 is SNTAGT. V gave up 4 bases and J gave up 3 bases; unmatched junction bases: 5. The CDR3 covers 15 residues. CDR3 in DNA: TGTGCCAGCAGTGTAGGGACAGGGGGAAACTACGAGCAGTACTTC. Protein product: CASSVGTGGNYEQYF.

This clone appeared many times. The chain combines TRBV19 with TRBJ1-6, with 7 bases fitting TRBD1. This CDR3 comprises 16 residues. The V segment lost 5 bases and the J segment 0 bases; nucleotides outside the gene matches: 4. CDR1 and CDR2 from the germline V gene are LNHDA and SQIVND (reference sequence). The CDR3 here is CASSDRASSYNSPLHF. The CDR3 DNA sequence: TGTGCCAGTAGTGACAGGGCCAGCTCCTATAATTCACCCCTCCACTTT.

This clone has a count of ten or more. The chain recombines TRBV7-8 with TRBJ2-3, with 7 bases identical to TRBD2. The CDR3 totals 18 residues. In germline, CDR1 is SGHVS, CDR2 FQNEAQ. Germline trimming cut 0 bases from V and 0 bases from J; bases unmatched to any gene: 9. DNA for the CDR3: TGTGCCAGCAGCTTAGCGCGCGGCGGGGGTCCTAGCACAGATACGCAGTATTTT. It encodes CASSLARGGGPSTDTQYF.

Ten or more counts support this clone. A read error may account for a junction end that differs from germline. CDR3 DNA: TGTGCCAGTACCCCCTATAGCAATCGGCCCCAGCATTTT. Protein product: CASTPYSNRPQHF. The chain recombines TRBV19 with TRBJ1-5, with D unclear. The CDR3 has 13 residues. Germline CDR1 reads LNHDA; CDR2 reads SQIVND (reference sequence).

Regarding this clone: Likely a read error: the CDR3 ends without its conserved phenylalanine or tryptophan. The chain recombines TRBV27 with TRBJ2-7; 10 positions agree with TRBD1. From germline, CDR1 is MNHEY and CDR2 SMNVEV (reference sequence). The length of the CDR3 is 15 residues. The CDR3 nucleotides read TGTGCCGGCAGTTTACTAAGGACAGGGGGTTACGAGCAGTACCTC. Its protein is CAGSLLRTGGYEQYL.

This clone was counted ten times or more. The chain has TRBV19 and TRBJ1-2; D uncertain. Trimming cost V 3 bases and J 4 bases, with 12 bases left between them. Per germline, CDR1 LNHDA and CDR2 SQIVND (reference sequence). The CDR3 sequence is 14 residues long. The CDR3 DNA sequence: TGTGCCAGTAGTATCGTAGGCCTAGGCTATGGCTACACCTTC. Protein sequence: CASSIVGLGYGYTF. Variable domain in full (rest from reference TRBV19 and TRBJ1-2): DGGITQSPKYLFRKEGQNVTLSCEQNLNHDAMYWYRQDPGQGLRLIYYSQIVNDFQKGDIAEGYSVSREKKESFPLTVTSAQKNPTAFYLCASSIVGLGYGYTFGSGTRLTVV.